Shown below are 17 T cell receptor beta chains from a single sample sequenced in a study of post-analysis software for immune sequencing data. Findings of the study overall: Higher frequency in patients than in controls was seen for roughly five TRBV segments, with TRBV5-6, TRBV5-1 and TRBV20-1 among them.

Built from TCR beta cDNA, the libraries had unique molecular identifiers in them. TCRdb reprocessed the PCR reads via MiXCR and lists one record per CDR3 protein. In the table there are around 770,000 distinct CDR3 sequences, under 60% of which are singletons. The antigens of these receptors remain unknown. Sequences were obtained from blood. These receptors originate from a girl aged 10 to 17 with multiple sclerosis.

Concerning this clonotype itself: At one end, the junction sequence differs from germline, possibly due to a read error. The chain employs TRBV4-1 and TRBJ1-2; D gene unclear. This CDR3 has 15 amino acids. The germline V gene has CDR1 MGHRA and CDR2 YSYEKL. In nucleotides, the CDR3 is TGCGCCGGCAGCCAAGATTCTCTGGAGTTAGATGGCTACACCTTC. Its protein product is CAGSQDSLELDGYTF.

V usage is TRBV9 and J usage is TRBJ2-1, with D maybe TRBD2 (6 bases). Looked up from germline, CDR1 is SGDLS and CDR2 is YYNGEE. This CDR3 is 15 amino acids long. Trimming left V 1 base short and J 3 bases short, with 11 bases between. The CDR3: CASSVPGLDYNEQFF. As DNA, the CDR3 is TGTGCCAGCAGCGTACCGGGACTCGACTACAATGAGCAGTTCTTC.

This chain joins TRBV19 and TRBJ2-1, with a possible D match to TRBD2 (6 bases). This CDR3 is 12 amino acids long. V lost 3 bases and J 10 bases, leaving 10 bases between the germline ends. The germline gives CDR1 LNHDA, CDR2 SQIVND (reference sequence). The CDR3 coding sequence is TGTGCCAGTAGTATTATTCGGGAGGAGCAGTTCTTC. Residues: CASSIIREEQFF. The full variable domain, its missing parts supplied by reference TRBV19 and TRBJ2-1, is DGGITQSPKYLFRKEGQNVTLSCEQNLNHDAMYWYRQDPGQGLRLIYYSQIVNDFQKGDIAEGYSVSREKKESFPLTVTSAQKNPTAFYLCASSIIREEQFFGPGTRLTVL.

The rearrangement uses TRBV12-3 or TRBV12-4 and TRBJ1-2, with 7 bases matching TRBD1. Trimming removed 2 bases from V and 4 bases from J; junction bases left unmatched: 7. The CDR3 consists of 15 residues. CDR3 coding DNA: TGTGCCAGCAGTTTAACCAGACAGGGACTCTATGGCTACACCTTC. Encoded protein: CASSLTRQGLYGYTF.

The V and J genes are TRBV10-3 and TRBJ2-7; TRBD2 matches 7 bases. Trimming removed 4 bases from V and 0 bases from J; junction bases left unmatched: 6. CDR1 ENHRY and CDR2 SYGVKD come from the germline V gene. The CDR3 is 15 amino acids. The CDR3 nucleotides read TGTGCCATCAGTGCAGGGACTACCTCCTCCTACGAGCAGTACTTC. Translation gives CAISAGTTSSYEQYF.

This clonotype occurred a few times. This chain connects TRBV7-9 to TRBJ2-4; D unresolved. The end of the DNA is better explained by TRBJ2-7, so the J call may be wrong. The CDR3 spans 14 residues. Per germline, CDR1 SEHNR and CDR2 FQNEAQ (reference sequence). CDR3 sequence: CASSLALRDYEQYF. The CDR3 DNA sequence: TGTGCCAGCAGCTTAGCCCTTAGGGACTACGAGCAGTACTTC.

This clonotype was seen only once. This chain uses TRBV12-3 or TRBV12-4 with TRBJ2-5, with D hard to call. CDR3 length: 16 amino acids. Trimming removed 3 bases at V and 5 bases at J, with 19 bases between. Here the CDR3 reads CASSFRVLPSWETQYF. The CDR3 region has the DNA TGTGCCAGCAGTTTCCGGGTCTTACCCTCCTGGGAGACCCAGTACTTC.

The chain recombines TRBV27 with TRBJ2-4; D is perhaps TRBD2 (6 bases). Trimming shortened V by 3 bases and J by 13 bases, and 16 bases separated the two germline ends. This CDR3 comprises 13 residues. CDR1 MNHEY and CDR2 SMNVEV come from the germline V gene (reference sequence). This CDR3 is CASSFGPPGEQYF. The CDR3 DNA reads TGTGCCAGCAGTTTCGGCCCGCCGGGGGAGCAGTACTTC.

The V call is TRBV28, the J call TRBJ1-1, with 10 bases matching TRBD1. The V and J ends lost 6 bases and 4 bases, in that order; junction bases with no gene match: 14. The CDR3 is 17 residues long. Looked up from germline, CDR1 is MDHEN and CDR2 is SYDVKM. The CDR3 region is CASSLSRDRGGVTEAFF. CDR3 sequence (DNA): TGTGCCAGCAGCCTTTCCCGGGACAGGGGAGGGGTCACTGAAGCTTTCTTT.

In this sample, this clonotype turned up a few times. This sequence joins TRBV14 and TRBJ2-1, with D perhaps matching TRBD1 (6 bases). Per the germline V gene, CDR1 is SGHDN and CDR2 is FVKESK. This CDR3 region has 15 residues. V lost 4 bases and J 3 bases, leaving 13 bases between the germline ends. The CDR3 coding sequence is TGTGCCAGCAGCCGGGGGCTAGTAGGCTACAATGAGCAGTTCTTC. Protein: CASSRGLVGYNEQFF.

The chain joins TRBV20-1 to TRBJ2-1; weak D call: TRBD2 (5 bases). V was clipped by 6 bases and J by 9 bases, with 15 bases between them. Germline CDR1 is DFQATT and CDR2 is SNEGSKA (reference sequence). CDR3 length: 12 amino acids. CDR3 protein: CSALSTIAEQFF. DNA for the CDR3: TGCAGTGCCCTCTCGACTATCGCTGAGCAGTTCTTC.

This clonotype has at least ten counts. The chain combines TRBV20-1 with TRBJ1-5, with D uncertain. The CDR3 runs 12 residues. With 3 bases removed from V and 0 bases from J, the gap between germline ends came to 3 bases. Germline V gene lookup returns CDR1 DFQATT and CDR2 SNEGSKA (reference sequence). The CDR3 DNA is TGCAGTGCTAGGGGTAGCAATCAGCCCCAGCATTTT. Its protein product is CSARGSNQPQHF.

CDR3 bases: TGTGCCAGCAGCTTGGGTCCAGGGATAGAACAAGAGACCCAGTACTTC. Its protein product is CASSLGPGIEQETQYF. The chain carries TRBV5-4 and TRBJ2-5; tentatively, D is TRBD1 (5 bases). There are 16 residues in the CDR3. Germline CDR1 and CDR2: SGHNT and YYREEE (reference sequence). The V end was cut by 0 bases, the J end by 2 bases, with 14 bases between.

The V call is TRBV7-2, the J call TRBJ2-5; no reliable D call. Germline V gene sequence: CDR1 SGHTA, CDR2 FQGNSA. The CDR3 consists of 13 residues. Trimming removed 2 bases from V and 2 bases from J, with 6 bases in between. The CDR3 nucleotides are TGTGCCAGCAGCTTAATCCAGCAAGAGACCCAGTACTTC. It codes for CASSLIQQETQYF.

The chain uses TRBV9 and TRBJ2-7; D remains unclear. CDR3 length equals 14 residues. V was pared by 3 bases and J by 0 bases, with 10 bases between. Germline values: CDR1 SGDLS, CDR2 YYNGEE. The CDR3 coding sequence is TGTGCCAGCAGCGCCGCTAGTAGCTCCTACGAGCAGTACTTC. It is translated as CASSAASSSYEQYF.

V and J are TRBV20-1 and TRBJ2-7, with 9 bases that match TRBD1. From germline, CDR1 is DFQATT and CDR2 SNEGSKA (reference sequence). The trim removed 0 bases at V and 3 bases at J, leaving 3 bases unmatched. The length of the CDR3 is 14 residues. CDR3 residues: CSARERDRDYEQYF. CDR3 sequence (DNA): TGCAGTGCTAGAGAGAGGGACAGGGACTACGAGCAGTACTTC.

This clonotype showed up just a few times. The V gene is TRBV4-3, the J gene TRBJ2-7; 9 nucleotides agree with TRBD2. Germline V lookup: CDR1 LGHNA, CDR2 YSLEER. This CDR3 has 15 amino acids. J was trimmed by 3 bases and V by 4 bases; bases with no gene match: 7. DNA for the CDR3: TGCGCCAGCAGCCCCCAGACTAGCGGAATCTACGAGCAGTACTTC. Translating gives CASSPQTSGIYEQYF.